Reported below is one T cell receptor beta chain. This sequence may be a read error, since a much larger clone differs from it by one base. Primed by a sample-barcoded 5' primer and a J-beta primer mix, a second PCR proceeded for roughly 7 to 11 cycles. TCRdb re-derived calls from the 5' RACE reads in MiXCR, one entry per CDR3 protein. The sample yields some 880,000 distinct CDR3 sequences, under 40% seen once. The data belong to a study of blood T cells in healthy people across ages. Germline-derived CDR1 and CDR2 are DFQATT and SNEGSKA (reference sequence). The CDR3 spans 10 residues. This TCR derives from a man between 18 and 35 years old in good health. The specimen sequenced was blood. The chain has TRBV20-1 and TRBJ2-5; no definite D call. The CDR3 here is CSAIKETRYF. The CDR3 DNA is TGCAGTGCTATTAAAGAGACCCGGTACTTC.